This T cell receptor beta chain was recovered during a study of blood T cells in healthy people across ages. General study findings and limits: Unsorted PBMC input precluded a conclusive naive versus antigen-experienced comparison.

CDR3 length equals 14 residues. J was trimmed by 5 bases and V by 2 bases; bases with no gene match: 4. For the second PCR, which ran for roughly 6 to 12 cycles, a sample-barcoded 5' primer and a J-beta primer mix were used. TCRdb redid the calling of the 5' RACE reads with MiXCR, one entry per CDR3 protein. The table lists 500,000 to 700,000 distinct CDR3 sequences, roughly 31% of them singletons, with 15% to 18% in the top ten. This clonotype came up a few times. Its antigen is undetermined. The receptor comes from an elderly woman in good health. The chain has TRBV12-3 or TRBV12-4 and TRBJ1-2, with 8 bases lining up with TRBD1. The sequenced sample was blood. CDR3 protein: CASSLQGAHYGYTF. The CDR3 bases are TGTGCCAGCAGTTTACAGGGGGCGCATTATGGCTACACCTTC.